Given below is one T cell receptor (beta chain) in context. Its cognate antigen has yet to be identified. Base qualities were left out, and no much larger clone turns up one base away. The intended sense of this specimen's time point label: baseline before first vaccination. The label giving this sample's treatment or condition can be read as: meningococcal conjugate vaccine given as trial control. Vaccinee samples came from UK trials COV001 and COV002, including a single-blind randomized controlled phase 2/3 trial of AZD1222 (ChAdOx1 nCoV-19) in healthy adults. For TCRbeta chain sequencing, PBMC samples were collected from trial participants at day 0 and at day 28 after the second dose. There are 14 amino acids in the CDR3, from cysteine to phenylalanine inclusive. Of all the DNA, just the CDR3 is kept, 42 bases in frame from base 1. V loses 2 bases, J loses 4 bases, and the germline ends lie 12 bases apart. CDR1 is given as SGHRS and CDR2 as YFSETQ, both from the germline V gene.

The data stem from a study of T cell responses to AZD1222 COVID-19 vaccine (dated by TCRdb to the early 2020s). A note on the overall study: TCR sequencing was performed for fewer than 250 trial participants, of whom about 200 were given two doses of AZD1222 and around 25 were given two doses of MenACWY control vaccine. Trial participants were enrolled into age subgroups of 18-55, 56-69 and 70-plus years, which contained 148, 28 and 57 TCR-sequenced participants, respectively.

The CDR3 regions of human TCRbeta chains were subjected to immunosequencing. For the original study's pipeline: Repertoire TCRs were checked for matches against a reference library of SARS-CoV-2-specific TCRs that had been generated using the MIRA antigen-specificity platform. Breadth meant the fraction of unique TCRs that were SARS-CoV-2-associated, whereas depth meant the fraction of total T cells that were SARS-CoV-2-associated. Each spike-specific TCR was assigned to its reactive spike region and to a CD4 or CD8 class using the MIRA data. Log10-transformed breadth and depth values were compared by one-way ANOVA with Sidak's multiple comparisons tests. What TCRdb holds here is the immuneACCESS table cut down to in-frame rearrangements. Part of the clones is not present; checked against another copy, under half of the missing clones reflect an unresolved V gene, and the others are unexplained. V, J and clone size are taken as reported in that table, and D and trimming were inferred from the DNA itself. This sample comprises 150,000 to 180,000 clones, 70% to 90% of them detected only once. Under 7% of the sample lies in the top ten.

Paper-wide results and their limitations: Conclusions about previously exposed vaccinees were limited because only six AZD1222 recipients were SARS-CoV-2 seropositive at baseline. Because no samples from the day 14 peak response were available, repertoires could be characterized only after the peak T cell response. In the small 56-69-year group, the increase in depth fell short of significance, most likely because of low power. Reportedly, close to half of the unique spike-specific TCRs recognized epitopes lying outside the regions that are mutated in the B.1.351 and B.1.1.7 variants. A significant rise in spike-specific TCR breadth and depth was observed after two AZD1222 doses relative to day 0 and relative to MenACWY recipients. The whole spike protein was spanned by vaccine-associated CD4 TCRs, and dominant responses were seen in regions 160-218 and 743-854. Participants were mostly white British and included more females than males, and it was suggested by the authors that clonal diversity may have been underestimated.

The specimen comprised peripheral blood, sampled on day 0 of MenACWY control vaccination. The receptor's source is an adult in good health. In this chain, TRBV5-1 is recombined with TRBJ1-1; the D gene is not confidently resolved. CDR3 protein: CASSFRSRGTEAFF. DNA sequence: TGCGCCAGCAGCTTTAGATCTCGGGGCACTGAAGCTTTCTTT.